Many counts were recorded for the clone carrying this TCR beta chain. The antigen is undetermined. This CDR3 region has 15 residues. The V and J ends lost 1 base and 3 bases, in that order; junction bases with no gene match: 1. Looked up from germline, CDR1 is SQVTM and CDR2 is ANQGSEA. For the diagnoses, clinical symptoms, serum thyroxine and TRAb, thyroid ultrasound and orbital computed tomography were used. RNA transcripts provided the source from which TCR beta CDR3 regions were amplified. In the first-round RT-PCR of the TCR CDR3, the HTBI primer set was used. TCRdb analysed the multiplex PCR reads with MiXCR anew, one entry per CDR3 protein. The table lists 360,000 or so distinct CDR3 sequences, around 15% of them singletons, with about 21% in the top ten. This sample is drawn from a study of T cells in Graves' hyperthyroidism and ophthalmopathy. Overall study findings and caveats: Ophthalmopathy was separated from stable hyperthyroidism by a 13 V-J model.

V gene TRBV29-1 combines with J gene TRBJ2-3; 13 nucleotides match TRBD2. The sequenced sample consisted of blood. The source of this sequence is a woman aged 60-75 years with Graves' ophthalmopathy. This CDR3 is CSVEGTSGSTDTQYF. In nucleotides, the CDR3 is TGCAGCGTTGAAGGGACTAGCGGGAGTACAGATACGCAGTATTTT.